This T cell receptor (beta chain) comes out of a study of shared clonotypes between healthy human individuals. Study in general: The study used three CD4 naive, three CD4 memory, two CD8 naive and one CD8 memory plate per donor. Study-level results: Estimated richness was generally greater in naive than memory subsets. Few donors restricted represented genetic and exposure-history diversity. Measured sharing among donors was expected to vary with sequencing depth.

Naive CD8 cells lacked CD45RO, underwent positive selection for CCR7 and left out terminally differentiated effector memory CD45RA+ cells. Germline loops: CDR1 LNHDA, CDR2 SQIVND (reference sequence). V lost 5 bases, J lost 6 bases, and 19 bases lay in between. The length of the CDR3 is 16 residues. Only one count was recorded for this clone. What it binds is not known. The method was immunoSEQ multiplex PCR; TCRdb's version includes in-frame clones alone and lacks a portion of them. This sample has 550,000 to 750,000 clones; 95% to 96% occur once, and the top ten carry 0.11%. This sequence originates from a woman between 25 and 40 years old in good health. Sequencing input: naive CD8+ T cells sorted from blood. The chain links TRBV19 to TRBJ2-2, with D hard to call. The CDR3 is CASSPPGRAVAGELFF. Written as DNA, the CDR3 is TGTGCCAGTAGTCCCCCCGGTAGGGCAGTGGCCGGGGAGCTGTTTTTT.